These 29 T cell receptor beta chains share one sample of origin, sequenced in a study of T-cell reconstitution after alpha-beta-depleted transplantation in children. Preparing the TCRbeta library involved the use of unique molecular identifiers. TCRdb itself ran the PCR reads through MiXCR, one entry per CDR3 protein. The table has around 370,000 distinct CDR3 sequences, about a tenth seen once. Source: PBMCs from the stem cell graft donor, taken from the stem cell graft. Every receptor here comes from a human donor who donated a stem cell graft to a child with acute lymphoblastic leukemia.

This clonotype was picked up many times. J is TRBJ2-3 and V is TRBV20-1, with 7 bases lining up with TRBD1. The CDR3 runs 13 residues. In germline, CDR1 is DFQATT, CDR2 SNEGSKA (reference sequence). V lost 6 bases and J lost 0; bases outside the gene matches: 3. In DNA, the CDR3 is TGCAGTGCGCAGGACAGGAGCACAGATACGCAGTATTTT. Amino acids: CSAQDRSTDTQYF.

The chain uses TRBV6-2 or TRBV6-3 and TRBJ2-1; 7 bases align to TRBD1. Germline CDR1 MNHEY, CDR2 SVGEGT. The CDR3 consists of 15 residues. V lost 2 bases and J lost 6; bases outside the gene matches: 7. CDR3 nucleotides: TGTGCCAGCAGTTACGCCTTAGACAGGGCCAATGAGCAGTTCTTC. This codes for CASSYALDRANEQFF.

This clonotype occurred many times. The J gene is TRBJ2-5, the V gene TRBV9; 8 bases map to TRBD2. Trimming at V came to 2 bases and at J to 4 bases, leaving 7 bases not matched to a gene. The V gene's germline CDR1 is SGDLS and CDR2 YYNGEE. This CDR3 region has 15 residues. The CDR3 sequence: CASSVSTSGPETQYF. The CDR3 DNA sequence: TGTGCCAGCAGCGTCTCCACTAGCGGCCCAGAGACCCAGTACTTC.

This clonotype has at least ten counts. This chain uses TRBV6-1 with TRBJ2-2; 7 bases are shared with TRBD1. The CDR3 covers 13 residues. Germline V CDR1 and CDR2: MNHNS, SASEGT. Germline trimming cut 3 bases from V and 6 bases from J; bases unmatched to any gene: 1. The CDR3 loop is CASSETGSGELFF. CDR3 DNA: TGTGCCAGCAGTGAGACAGGGTCCGGGGAGCTGTTTTTT.

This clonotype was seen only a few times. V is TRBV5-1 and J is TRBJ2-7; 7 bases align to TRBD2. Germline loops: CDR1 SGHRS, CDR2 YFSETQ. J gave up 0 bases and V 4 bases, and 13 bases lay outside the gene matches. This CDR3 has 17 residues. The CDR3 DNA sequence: TGCGCCAGCAGCGAAAGGCCTAGCGGAAAAGCCTCCTACGAGCAGTACTTC. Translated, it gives CASSERPSGKASYEQYF.

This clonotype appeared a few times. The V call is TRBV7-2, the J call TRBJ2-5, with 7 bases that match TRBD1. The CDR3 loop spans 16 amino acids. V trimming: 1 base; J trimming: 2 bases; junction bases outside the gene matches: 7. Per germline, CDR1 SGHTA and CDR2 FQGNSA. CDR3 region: CASSLGPGQYQETQYF. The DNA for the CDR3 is TGTGCCAGCAGCTTAGGGCCGGGACAGTATCAAGAGACCCAGTACTTC.

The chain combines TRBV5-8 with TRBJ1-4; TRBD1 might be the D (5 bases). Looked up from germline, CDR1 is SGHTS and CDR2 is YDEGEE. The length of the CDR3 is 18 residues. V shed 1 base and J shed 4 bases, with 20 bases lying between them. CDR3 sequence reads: CASSLRSRGRGLNEKLFF. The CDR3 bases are TGTGCCAGCAGCTTGCGGTCTCGGGGGAGAGGGCTTAATGAAAAACTGTTTTTT.

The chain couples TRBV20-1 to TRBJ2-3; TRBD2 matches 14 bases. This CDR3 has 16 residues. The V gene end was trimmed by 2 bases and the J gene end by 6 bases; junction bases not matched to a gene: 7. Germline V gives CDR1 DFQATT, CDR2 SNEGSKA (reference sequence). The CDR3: CSARKRGTSGGDTQYF. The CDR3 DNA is TGCAGTGCTAGAAAGAGAGGGACTAGCGGGGGTGATACGCAGTATTTT.

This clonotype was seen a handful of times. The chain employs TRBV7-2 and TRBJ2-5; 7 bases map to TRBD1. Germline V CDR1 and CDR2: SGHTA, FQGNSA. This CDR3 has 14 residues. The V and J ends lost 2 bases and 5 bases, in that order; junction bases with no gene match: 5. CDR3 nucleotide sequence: TGTGCCAGCAGCTTACCCGACAGGGAGGAGACCCAGTACTTC. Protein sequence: CASSLPDREETQYF.

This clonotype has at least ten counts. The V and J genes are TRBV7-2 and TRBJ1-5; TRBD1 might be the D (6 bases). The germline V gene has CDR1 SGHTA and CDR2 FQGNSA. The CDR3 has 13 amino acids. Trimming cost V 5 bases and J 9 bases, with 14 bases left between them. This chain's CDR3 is CASSTGSRGPQHF. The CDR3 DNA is TGTGCCAGCAGCACAGGGTCTCGGGGGCCCCAGCATTTT.

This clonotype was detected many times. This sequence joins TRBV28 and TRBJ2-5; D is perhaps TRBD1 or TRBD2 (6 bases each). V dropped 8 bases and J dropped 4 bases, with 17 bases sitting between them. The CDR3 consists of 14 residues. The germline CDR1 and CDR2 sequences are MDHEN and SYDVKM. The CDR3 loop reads CASLFPGGGETQYF. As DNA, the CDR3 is TGTGCCAGCCTTTTCCCCGGAGGGGGAGAGACCCAGTACTTC.

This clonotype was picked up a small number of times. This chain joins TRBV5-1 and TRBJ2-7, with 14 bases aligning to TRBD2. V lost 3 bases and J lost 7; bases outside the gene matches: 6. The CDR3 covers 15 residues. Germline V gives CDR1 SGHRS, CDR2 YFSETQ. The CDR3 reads CASSWGLAGAEEQYF. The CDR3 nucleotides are TGCGCCAGCAGCTGGGGACTAGCGGGAGCTGAGGAGCAGTACTTC.

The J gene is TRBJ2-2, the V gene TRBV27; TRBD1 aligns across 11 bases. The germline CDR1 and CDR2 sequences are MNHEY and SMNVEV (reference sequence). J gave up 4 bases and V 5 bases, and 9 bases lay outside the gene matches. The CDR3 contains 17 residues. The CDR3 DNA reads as TGTGCCAGCAGTCGGACAGGGGGCTCCCTAATCACCGGGGAGCTGTTTTTT. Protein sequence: CASSRTGGSLITGELFF.

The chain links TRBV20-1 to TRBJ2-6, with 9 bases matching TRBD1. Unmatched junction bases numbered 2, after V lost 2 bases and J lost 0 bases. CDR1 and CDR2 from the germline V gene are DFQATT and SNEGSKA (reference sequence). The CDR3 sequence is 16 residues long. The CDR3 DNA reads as TGCAGTGCTAGACGGGACAGGGACTCTGGGGCCAACGTCCTGACTTTC. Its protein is CSARRDRDSGANVLTF.

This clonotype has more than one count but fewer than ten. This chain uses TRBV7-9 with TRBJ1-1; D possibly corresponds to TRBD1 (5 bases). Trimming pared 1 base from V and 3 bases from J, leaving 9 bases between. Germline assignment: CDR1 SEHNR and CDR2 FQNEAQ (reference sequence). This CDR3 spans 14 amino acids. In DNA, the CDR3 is TGTGCCAGCAGCTTAGGGGGGGAAGACACTGAAGCTTTCTTT. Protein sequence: CASSLGGEDTEAFF.

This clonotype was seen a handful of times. CDR3 bases: TGCAGCGTTGAGGGACAGGGGACCTACAATGAGCAGTTCTTC. It codes for CSVEGQGTYNEQFF. The chain combines TRBV29-1 with TRBJ2-1; the match to TRBD1 covers 10 bases. Germline CDR1 SQVTM, CDR2 ANQGSEA. The CDR3 totals 14 residues. The V segment lost 3 bases and the J segment 2 bases; nucleotides outside the gene matches: 1.

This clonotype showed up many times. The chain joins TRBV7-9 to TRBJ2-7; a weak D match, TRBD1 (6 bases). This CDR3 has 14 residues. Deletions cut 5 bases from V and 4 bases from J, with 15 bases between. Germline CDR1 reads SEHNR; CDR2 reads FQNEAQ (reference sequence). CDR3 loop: CASSRLQGPYEQYF. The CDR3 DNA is TGTGCCAGCAGCCGCCTACAGGGCCCGTACGAGCAGTACTTC.

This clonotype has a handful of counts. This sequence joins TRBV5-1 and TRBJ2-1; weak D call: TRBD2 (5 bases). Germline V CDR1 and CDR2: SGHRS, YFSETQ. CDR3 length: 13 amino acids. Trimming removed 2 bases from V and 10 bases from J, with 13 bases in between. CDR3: CASSLLVVEEQFF. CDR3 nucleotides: TGCGCCAGCAGCTTACTAGTTGTAGAGGAGCAGTTCTTC. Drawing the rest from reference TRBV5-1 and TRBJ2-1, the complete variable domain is KAGVTQTPRYLIKTRGQQVTLSCSPISGHRSVSWYQQTPGQGLQFLFEYFSETQRNKGNFPGRFSGRQFSNSRSEMNVSTLELGDSALYLCASSLLVVEEQFFGPGTRLTVL.

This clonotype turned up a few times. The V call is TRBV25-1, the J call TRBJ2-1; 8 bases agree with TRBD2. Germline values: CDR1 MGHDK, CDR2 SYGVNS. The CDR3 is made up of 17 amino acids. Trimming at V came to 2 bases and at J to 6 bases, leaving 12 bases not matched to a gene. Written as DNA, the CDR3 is TGTGCCAGCAGTGAAAGCCCCCCAGCGGGAGCATCCAATGAGCAGTTCTTC. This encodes CASSESPPAGASNEQFF.

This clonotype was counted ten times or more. In nucleotides, the CDR3 is TGTGCCAGCTCACTAAAGACAGGGGGCAATCAGCCCCAGCATTTT. Its protein is CASSLKTGGNQPQHF. The V call is TRBV18, the J call TRBJ1-5, with 8 bases identical to TRBD1. Germline V CDR1 and CDR2: KGHSH, LQKENI. CDR3 size: 15 residues. With 4 bases clipped from V and 2 bases from J, the junction kept 4 bases outside the gene matches.

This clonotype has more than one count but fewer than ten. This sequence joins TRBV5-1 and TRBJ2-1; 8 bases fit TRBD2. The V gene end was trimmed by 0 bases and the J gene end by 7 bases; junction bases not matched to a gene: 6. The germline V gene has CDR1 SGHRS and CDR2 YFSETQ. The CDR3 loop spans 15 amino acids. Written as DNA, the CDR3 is TGCGCCAGCAGCTTGGATGGCGGGAGGATGAATGAGCAGTTCTTC. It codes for CASSLDGGRMNEQFF.

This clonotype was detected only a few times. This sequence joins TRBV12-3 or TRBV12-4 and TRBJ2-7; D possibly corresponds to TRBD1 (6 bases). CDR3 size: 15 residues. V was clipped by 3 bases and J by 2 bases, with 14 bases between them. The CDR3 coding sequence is TGTGCCAGCAGTTTCCATTCAGGGGACCCCTACGAGCAGTACTTC. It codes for CASSFHSGDPYEQYF.

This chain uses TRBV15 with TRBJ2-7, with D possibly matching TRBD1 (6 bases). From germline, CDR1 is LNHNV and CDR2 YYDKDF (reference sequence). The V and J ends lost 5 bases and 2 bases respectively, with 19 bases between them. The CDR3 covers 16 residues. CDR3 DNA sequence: TGTGCCACCAGCCCCGGGGAACAGGGTCTGGCCTACGAGCAGTACTTC. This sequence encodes CATSPGEQGLAYEQYF.

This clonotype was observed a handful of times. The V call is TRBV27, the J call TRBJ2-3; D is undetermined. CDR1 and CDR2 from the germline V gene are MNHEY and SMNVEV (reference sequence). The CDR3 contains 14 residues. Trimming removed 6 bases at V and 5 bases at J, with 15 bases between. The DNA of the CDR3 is TGTGCCAGCAGCGGGTACAGATTGGGAGATACGCAGTATTTT. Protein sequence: CASSGYRLGDTQYF.

The CDR3 protein is CASSLRDRVISPLHF. The CDR3 DNA reads as TGTGCCAGCAGTTTACGGGACAGGGTGATTTCACCCCTCCACTTT. The chain uses TRBV27 and TRBJ1-6; 9 nucleotides align to TRBD1. The CDR3 is made up of 15 amino acids. The germline V gene has CDR1 MNHEY and CDR2 SMNVEV (reference sequence). After removal of 2 bases from V and 9 bases from J, the junction contained 5 bases not matched to a gene.

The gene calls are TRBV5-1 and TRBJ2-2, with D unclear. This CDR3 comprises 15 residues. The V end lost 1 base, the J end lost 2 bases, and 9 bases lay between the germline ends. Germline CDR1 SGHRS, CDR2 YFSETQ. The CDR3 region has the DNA TGCGCCAGCAGCTTGACCCACTATAACACCGGGGAGCTGTTTTTT. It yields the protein CASSLTHYNTGELFF.

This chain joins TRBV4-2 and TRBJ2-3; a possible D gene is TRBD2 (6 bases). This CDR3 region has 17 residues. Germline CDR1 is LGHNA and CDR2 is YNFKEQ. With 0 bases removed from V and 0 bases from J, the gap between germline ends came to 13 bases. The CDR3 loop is CASSQDKRVPSTDTQYF. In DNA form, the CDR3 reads TGTGCCAGCAGCCAAGATAAGCGGGTCCCTAGCACAGATACGCAGTATTTT.

The CDR3: CASSPTRGYYEQYF. In DNA, the CDR3 is TGTGCCAGCAGCCCCACACGGGGGTACTACGAGCAGTACTTC. The rearrangement links TRBV7-6 to TRBJ2-7, with D tentatively TRBD2 (6 bases). This CDR3 is built from 14 residues. Germline values: CDR1 SGHVS, CDR2 FNYEAQ. Trimming shortened V by 5 bases and J by 3 bases, and 14 bases separated the two germline ends.

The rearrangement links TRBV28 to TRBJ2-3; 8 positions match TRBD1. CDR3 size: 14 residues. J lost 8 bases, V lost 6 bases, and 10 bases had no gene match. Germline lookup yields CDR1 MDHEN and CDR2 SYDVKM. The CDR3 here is CASRPGQAQVTQYF. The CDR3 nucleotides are TGTGCCAGCAGGCCGGGACAGGCACAAGTTACGCAGTATTTT.